One sample yielded the 3 T cell receptor beta chains listed below, sequenced in a study of regulatory T cells in long-lasting Graves disease. Time point reported: newly diagnosed GD, antithyroid drugs for less than 3 months. The TCR library was made from RNA extracted from PBMCs. Assembly of TCR beta libraries relied on iRepertoire HTBI primers together with Arm-PCR of CDR3 regions. MiXCR, run by TCRdb on the multiplex PCR reads, gives a single entry per CDR3 protein. The sample carries around 400,000 distinct CDR3 sequences, about a sixth recorded once. Sequencing was performed on peripheral blood mononuclear cells (PBMCs), taken at new diagnosis, from a patient treated with antithyroid drugs. Source of these receptors: a female donor with Graves disease.

V and J are TRBV12-5 and TRBJ2-1; D not certain. Germline V gives CDR1 LGHNT, CDR2 FRNRAP. The CDR3 runs 11 residues. V lost 5 bases to trimming and J lost 9 bases, with 8 bases between them. The CDR3 region has the DNA TGTGCTAGTGGTCTCCTGTCTGAGCAGTTCTTC. Its translation is CASGLLSEQFF. Supplemented by reference TRBV12-5 and TRBJ2-1, the full variable domain reads DARVTQTPRHKVTEMGQEVTMRCQPILGHNTVFWYRQTMMQGLELLAYFRNRAPLDDSGMPKDRFSAEMPDATLATLKIQPSEPRDSAVYFCASGLLSEQFFGPGTRLTVL.

Ten or more counts support this clonotype. The rearrangement links TRBV20-1 to TRBJ2-1; 11 bases map to TRBD2. Looked up from germline, CDR1 is DFQATT and CDR2 is SNEGSKA (reference sequence). This CDR3 is 16 amino acids long. V lost 6 bases to trimming and J lost 4 bases; unmatched junction nucleotides: 11. CDR3 in DNA: TGCAGTGCCAGACGGTTCGGGACTAGCGGATACAATGAGCAGTTCTTC. It is translated as CSARRFGTSGYNEQFF.

This clonotype was counted at least ten times. V gene TRBV9 combines with J gene TRBJ2-2; 8 positions agree with TRBD2. CDR3 length: 18 residues. With 1 base clipped from V and 5 bases from J, the junction kept 13 bases outside the gene matches. Germline V CDR1 and CDR2: SGDLS, YYNGEE. CDR3 sequence reads: CASSVHTPSGPFTGELFF. The CDR3 DNA is TGTGCCAGCAGCGTACATACGCCTAGCGGGCCATTTACCGGGGAGCTGTTTTTT.